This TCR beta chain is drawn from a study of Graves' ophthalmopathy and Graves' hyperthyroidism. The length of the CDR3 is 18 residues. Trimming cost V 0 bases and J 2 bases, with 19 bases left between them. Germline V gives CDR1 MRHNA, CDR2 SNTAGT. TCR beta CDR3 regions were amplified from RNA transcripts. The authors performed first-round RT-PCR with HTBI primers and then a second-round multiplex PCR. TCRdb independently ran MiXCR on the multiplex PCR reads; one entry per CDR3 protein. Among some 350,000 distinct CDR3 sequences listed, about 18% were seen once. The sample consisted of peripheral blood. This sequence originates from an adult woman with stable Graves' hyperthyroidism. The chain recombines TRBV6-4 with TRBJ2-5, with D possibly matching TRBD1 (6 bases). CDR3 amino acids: CASSDSQWGQSLQETQYF. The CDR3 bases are TGTGCCAGCAGTGACTCACAATGGGGACAATCACTTCAAGAGACCCAGTACTTC.